The present T cell receptor (beta chain) was sequenced within a study of T cells after yellow fever vaccination. Study overall: EM, EMRA, CM and Tscm memory subsets were separated by sorting (using CD3, CD45RA, CCR7 and CD95).

This CDR3 contains 13 residues. V lost 5 bases, J lost 8 bases, and 14 bases lay in between. The germline CDR1 and CDR2 sequences are LNHDA and SQIVND (reference sequence). General study points: Secondary responses were weaker yet peaked faster, day 5 versus 15. Most clones from primary vaccination resurfaced after the booster (96% CD4, 88% CD8).

The authors made TCR cDNA by 5'RACE template switching, adding a universal primer site and UMIs. Each CDR3 protein is one row after TCRdb ran MiXCR on the 5' RACE reads. The sample gives about 30,000 distinct CDR3 sequences, approximately 6.5% of which show up once; around 25% is in the top ten. The sample holds many counts of this clonotype. The sequence was collected from a man aged 25-45 years who received the YFV17D yellow fever vaccine. The sample in question was PBMCs, either bulk or a sorted T-cell subset (CD4+, CD8+, memory, or dextramer-sorted; not recorded which), obtained on the day of the yellow fever booster vaccination. The J gene is TRBJ2-3, the V gene TRBV19, with D possibly matching TRBD1 (6 bases). The CDR3 DNA sequence: TGTGCCAGTAGTGGCACAGGGTTGGGTACGCAGTATTTT. Translating gives CASSGTGLGTQYF.